A selection of T cell receptor beta chains follows, all from one sample in a study of vaccination and CD4 T cells after COVID-19. These TCRs' antigens remain unknown. TCRdb fed the PCR reads into MiXCR, producing one record per CDR3 protein. The data hold under 15,000 distinct CDR3 sequences, with 55% to 65% observed a single time. Sample: CD4+ T cells from blood, cultured in vitro, taken before SARS-CoV-2 vaccination. Every receptor here comes from a human donor who had recovered from COVID-19. Both conserved end residues are part of each CDR3. D genes are given only for firm matches.

j_call d_call v_call cdr3_aa
TRBJ1-5 TRBD1 TRBV19 CASSIRGHQPQHF
TRBJ1-2 - TRBV21-1 CASSKDWLGGYTF
TRBJ1-2 - TRBV20-1 CSARVGMGYTF
TRBJ1-2 - TRBV6-1 CASSRNGRQDLYGYTF
TRBJ1-5 - TRBV6-5 CASSYLAGVLQPQHF
TRBJ2-5 TRBD1 TRBV20-1 CSARHLTGLRVETQYF
TRBJ2-1 - TRBV29-1 CSVANPDLQKRSSYNEQFF
TRBJ2-7 - TRBV21-1 CASRVGGDSYEQYF
TRBJ2-6 - TRBV15 CATTQTVRSGANVLTF
TRBJ2-1 TRBD1 TRBV20-1 CSASGTGVYNEQFF
TRBJ2-3 TRBD2 TRBV6-4 CASSEGREVTDTQYF
TRBJ2-7 TRBD2 TRBV28 CASSLYRQGGWYF
TRBJ1-1 - TRBV27 CASRLGAGKGTEAFF
TRBJ2-3 TRBD1 TRBV20-1 CSARSGGADTQYF
TRBJ2-7 - TRBV20-1 CSARSPNRDEQYF
TRBJ1-1 - TRBV5-4 CASSLDSRGTEAFF
TRBJ1-1 - TRBV7-9 CASSWSDHTEAFF
TRBJ1-5 - TRBV6-1 CATRENSNQPQHF
TRBJ2-3 TRBD2 TRBV6-1 CASSGAGVNTDTQYF
TRBJ1-1 - TRBV7-3 CASSLRGLNTEAFF
TRBJ2-7 - TRBV10-3 CAISDGLAYEQYF
TRBJ2-3 - TRBV19 CASSLGPSTDTQYF
TRBJ2-5 TRBD2 TRBV28 CASCRGLAGGQETQYF
TRBJ1-2 - TRBV5-1 CASSSTSPYGYTF
TRBJ2-7 TRBD1 TRBV19 CASSLGQVYEQYF
TRBJ2-5 - TRBV15 CATSRAYYQETQYF